Presented here are 6 T cell receptor delta chains from one specimen sequenced in a study of gammadelta T cells in human blood. TCRdb redid the clone calls on the RT-PCR reads with CATT. The sample includes some 850 delta-chain clones, more than 13% seen only once; the top ten take less than 14%. Sequencing input: non-Vgamma9Vdelta2 gamma-delta T cells from fetal blood. Every receptor here comes from a human fetus.

This clone is large within its sample. The chain joins TRDV1 to TRDJ1; D is uncertain. The length of the CDR3 is 16 residues. V gave up 2 bases and J gave up 3 bases, with 16 bases separating them. CDR1 is TSWWSYY and CDR2 is QGS in the germline V gene. DNA of the CDR3: TGTGCTCTTGGGGAAGCTGCCTGGTTTGTGGCCGATAAACTCATCTTT. It encodes CALGEAAWFVADKLIF.

This clone was detected only a few times. A much larger clone lies a single base off, so this may be a read error. The V gene is TRDV1, the J gene TRDJ1, with D possibly matching TRDD2 (6 bases). The CDR3 totals 16 residues. Germline V lookup: CDR1 TSWWSYY, CDR2 QGS. The CDR3 DNA is TGTGCTCTTGGGGAACTAGACGGATCCTACACCTATAAACTCATCTTT. Translation: CALGELDGSYTYKLIF.

In this sample, this clone turned up a few times. The chain employs TRDV1 and TRDJ1, with 7 bases identical to TRDD3. Germline loops: CDR1 TSWWSYY, CDR2 QGS. This CDR3 has 19 residues. Trimming at V came to 1 base and at J to 0 bases, leaving 14 bases not matched to a gene. This CDR3 reads CALGEPKVFGGLHTDKLIF. DNA of the CDR3: TGTGCTCTTGGGGAACCGAAGGTATTTGGGGGACTACACACCGATAAACTCATCTTT.

Concerning this clone itself: This likely came from a read error, as a far larger clone is one base away. The J gene is TRDJ2, the V gene TRDV2, with 11 bases fitting TRDD3. Matching the DNA to germline supplied the J gene, which TCRdb does not give. This CDR3 is built from 19 residues. The V gene's germline CDR1 is GEAIGNYY and CDR2 EKD. CDR3 DNA sequence: TGTGCCTTTGACACGAGTCGGAAACTGGGGGATAAAGCGACAGCACAACTCTTCTTT. This translates into CAFDTSRKLGDKATAQLFF.

This chain uses TRDV2 with TRDJ1; 11 bases fit TRDD3. The J gene, absent from TCRdb, was called here by matching the DNA to germline. Trimming removed 1 base from V and 4 bases from J; junction bases left unmatched: 4. This CDR3 has 15 amino acids. Germline V gives CDR1 GEAIGNYY, CDR2 EKD. CDR3 sequence: CACDTGGYESDKLIF. The CDR3 region has the DNA TGTGCCTGTGACACTGGGGGATACGAGAGCGATAAACTCATCTTT.

This clone was seen a handful of times. A much bigger clone sits one base away, suggesting this may be a read error. The chain recombines TRDV2 with TRDJ3, with TRDD3 matching over 11 bases. Germline V gene sequence: CDR1 GEAIGNYY, CDR2 EKD. The V and J ends lost 1 base and 0 bases, in that order; junction bases with no gene match: 4. This CDR3 comprises 19 residues. Here the CDR3 DNA reads TGTGCCTGTGACACTGGGGGATACGGGAGCTCCTGGGACACCCGACAGATGTTTTTC. This codes for CACDTGGYGSSWDTRQMFF.